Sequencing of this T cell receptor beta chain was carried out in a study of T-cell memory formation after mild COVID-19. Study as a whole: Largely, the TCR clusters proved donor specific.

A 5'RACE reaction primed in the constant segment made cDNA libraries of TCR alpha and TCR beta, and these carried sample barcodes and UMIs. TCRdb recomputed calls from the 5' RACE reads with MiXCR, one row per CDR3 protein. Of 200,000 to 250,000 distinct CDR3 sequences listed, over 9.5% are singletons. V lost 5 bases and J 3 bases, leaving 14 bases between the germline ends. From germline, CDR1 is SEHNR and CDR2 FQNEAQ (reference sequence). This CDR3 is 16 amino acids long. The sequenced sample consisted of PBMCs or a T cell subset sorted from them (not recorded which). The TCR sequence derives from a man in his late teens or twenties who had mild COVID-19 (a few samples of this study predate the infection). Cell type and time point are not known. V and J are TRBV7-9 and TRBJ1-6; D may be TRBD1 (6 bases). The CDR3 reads CASSRATGFYNSPLHF. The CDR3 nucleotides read TGTGCCAGCAGCCGTGCGACAGGATTCTATAATTCACCCCTCCACTTT.